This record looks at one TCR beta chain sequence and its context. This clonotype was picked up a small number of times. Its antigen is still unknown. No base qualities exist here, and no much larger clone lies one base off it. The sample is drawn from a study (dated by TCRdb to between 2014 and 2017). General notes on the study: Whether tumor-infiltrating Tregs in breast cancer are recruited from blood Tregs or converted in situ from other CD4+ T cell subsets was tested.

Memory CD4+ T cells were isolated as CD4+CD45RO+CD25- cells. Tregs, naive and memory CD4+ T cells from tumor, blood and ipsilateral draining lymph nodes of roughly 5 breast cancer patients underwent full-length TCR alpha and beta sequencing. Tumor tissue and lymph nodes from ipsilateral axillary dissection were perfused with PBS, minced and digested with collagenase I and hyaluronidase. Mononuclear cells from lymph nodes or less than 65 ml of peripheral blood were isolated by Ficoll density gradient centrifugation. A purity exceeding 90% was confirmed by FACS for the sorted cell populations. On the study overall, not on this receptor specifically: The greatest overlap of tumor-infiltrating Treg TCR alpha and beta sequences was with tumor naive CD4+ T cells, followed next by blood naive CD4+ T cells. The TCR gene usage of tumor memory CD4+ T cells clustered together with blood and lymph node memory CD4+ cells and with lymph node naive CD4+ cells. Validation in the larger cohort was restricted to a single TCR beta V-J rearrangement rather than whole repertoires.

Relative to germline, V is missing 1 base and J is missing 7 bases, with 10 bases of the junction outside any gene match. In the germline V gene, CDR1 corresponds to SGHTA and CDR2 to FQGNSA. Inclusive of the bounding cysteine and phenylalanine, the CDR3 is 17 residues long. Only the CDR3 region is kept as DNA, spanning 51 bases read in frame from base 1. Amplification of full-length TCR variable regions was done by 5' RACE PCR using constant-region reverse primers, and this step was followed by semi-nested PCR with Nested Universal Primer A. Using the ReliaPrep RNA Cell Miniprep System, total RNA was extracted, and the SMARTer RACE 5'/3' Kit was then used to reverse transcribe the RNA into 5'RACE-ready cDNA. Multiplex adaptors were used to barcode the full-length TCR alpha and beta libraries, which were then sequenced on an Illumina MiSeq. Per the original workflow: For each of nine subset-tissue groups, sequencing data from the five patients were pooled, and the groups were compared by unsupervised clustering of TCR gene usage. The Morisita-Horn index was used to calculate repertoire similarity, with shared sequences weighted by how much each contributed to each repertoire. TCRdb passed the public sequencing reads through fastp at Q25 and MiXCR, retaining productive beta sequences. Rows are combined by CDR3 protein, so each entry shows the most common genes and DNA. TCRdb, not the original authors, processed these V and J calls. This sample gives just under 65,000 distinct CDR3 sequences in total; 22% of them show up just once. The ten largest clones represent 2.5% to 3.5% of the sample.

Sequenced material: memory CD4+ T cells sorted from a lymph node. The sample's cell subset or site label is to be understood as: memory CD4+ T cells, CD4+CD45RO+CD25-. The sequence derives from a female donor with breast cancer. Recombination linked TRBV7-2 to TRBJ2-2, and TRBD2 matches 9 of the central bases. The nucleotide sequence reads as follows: TGTGCCAGCAGCTTAGTCAGCGGGGGGCGTGTGGTCGGGGAGCTGTTTTTT. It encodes CASSLVSGGRVVGELFF.